These 12 T cell receptor beta chains were all obtained from the same sample, sequenced in a study of cytomegalovirus exposure and HLA in healthy donors. The PCR ran on 60 Vbeta and 13 Jbeta primers. The assay was immunoSEQ multiplex PCR, and TCRdb's table has in-frame clones only and misses some. The sample consists of fewer than 250,000 clones, 75% to 80% of them appearing once. The sequencing sample was made of PBMCs. These receptors were taken from a woman between 25 and 40 years old in good health and CMV-seropositive.

V usage is TRBV9 and J usage is TRBJ1-1; D ambiguous. V lost 0 bases, J lost 1 base, and 7 bases lay in between. The CDR3 extends over 14 amino acids. Germline assignment: CDR1 SGDLS and CDR2 YYNGEE. The CDR3, as DNA: TGTGCCAGCAGCGTAGCACAGTCGAACACTGAAGCTTTCTTT. Residues: CASSVAQSNTEAFF.

The chain carries TRBV9 and TRBJ2-3, with 11 bases aligning to TRBD2. The CDR3 is 19 amino acids. Germline trimming cut 1 base from V and 3 bases from J; bases unmatched to any gene: 13. CDR1 is SGDLS and CDR2 is YYNGEE in the germline V gene. CDR3 region: CASSVRPGSGGASTDTQYF. CDR3 DNA sequence: TGTGCCAGCAGCGTACGTCCGGGTAGCGGGGGGGCCAGTACAGATACGCAGTATTTT.

V gene TRBV4-2 combines with J gene TRBJ2-2; D may be TRBD2 (5 bases). Germline lookup yields CDR1 LGHNA and CDR2 YNFKEQ. The CDR3 has 14 residues. The V end was cut by 1 base, the J end by 7 bases, with 10 bases between. The chain's CDR3 is CASSQVWAGGELFF. The DNA of the CDR3 is TGTGCCAGCAGCCAAGTCTGGGCGGGCGGGGAGCTGTTTTTT.

The rearrangement uses TRBV5-1 and TRBJ1-3, with D possibly being TRBD1 (5 bases). Trimming removed 4 bases from V and 0 bases from J, with 17 bases in between. CDR1 SGHRS and CDR2 YFSETQ come from the germline V gene. The CDR3 runs to 17 residues. CDR3 residues: CASSLGGTGISGNTIYF. CDR3 DNA sequence: TGCGCCAGCAGCCTCGGGGGGACCGGTATCTCTGGAAACACCATATATTTT.

V is TRBV30 and J is TRBJ2-7; D is possibly TRBD1 (5 bases). Germline values: CDR1 GTSNPN, CDR2 SVGIG (reference sequence). The CDR3 has 16 residues. Trimming took 2 bases from V and 1 from J, leaving 18 bases between them. The CDR3: CAWSFARVKRSYEQYF. CDR3 in DNA: TGTGCCTGGAGTTTCGCCAGGGTAAAACGTTCCTACGAGCAGTACTTC.

The chain employs TRBV11-2 and TRBJ2-3, with 9 bases lining up with TRBD1. Trimming took 5 bases from V and 6 from J; bases not matched to a gene: 12. CDR3 size: 16 residues. The germline gives CDR1 SGHAT, CDR2 FQNNGV. CDR3 nucleotide sequence: TGTGCCAGCAGCGATGGCCGGGACAGGGCCGGGGATACGCAGTATTTT. Translated: CASSDGRDRAGDTQYF.

The V call is TRBV2, the J call TRBJ1-3; 7 nucleotides line up with TRBD1. The CDR3 extends over 15 amino acids. J gave up 0 bases and V 6 bases, and 5 bases lay outside the gene matches. Germline CDR1 reads SNHLY; CDR2 reads FYNNEI. CDR3: CASRNRGPSGNTIYF. The CDR3 nucleotides are TGTGCCAGCAGGAACAGGGGACCCTCTGGAAACACCATATATTTT.

V is TRBV5-1 and J is TRBJ2-1, with 8 bases lining up with TRBD2. This CDR3 is built from 15 residues. The germline V gene encodes CDR1 SGHRS and CDR2 YFSETQ. The junction had 5 bases not matched to a gene; V was cut back by 3 bases and J by 3 bases. CDR3 nucleotides: TGCGCCAGCAGCTCCCTAGCGGGTAACTACAATGAGCAGTTCTTC. It is translated as CASSSLAGNYNEQFF.

The chain combines TRBV5-1 with TRBJ1-4; 8 bases line up with TRBD1. V shed 1 base and J 3 bases; nucleotides not matched to a gene: 8. Germline V gives CDR1 SGHRS, CDR2 YFSETQ. The CDR3 has 17 amino acids. The DNA for the CDR3 is TGCGCCAGCAGCTTGTTTAGCCCGGACAGGGCTAATGAAAAACTGTTTTTT. This codes for CASSLFSPDRANEKLFF. The variable domain in full, with the rest retrieved from reference TRBV5-1 and TRBJ1-4, is KAGVTQTPRYLIKTRGQQVTLSCSPISGHRSVSWYQQTPGQGLQFLFEYFSETQRNKGNFPGRFSGRQFSNSRSEMNVSTLELGDSALYLCASSLFSPDRANEKLFFGSGTQLSVL.

This chain connects TRBV11-3 to TRBJ1-5; tentative D call: TRBD1 (6 bases). Germline CDR1 is SGHNT and CDR2 is YENEEA. The CDR3 has 15 amino acids. Trimming took off 5 bases at V and 6 bases at J, with 17 bases between the two ends. The CDR3 protein is CASSPDSRRGQPQHF. The CDR3 DNA reads as TGTGCCAGCAGCCCGGACAGTAGAAGAGGTCAGCCCCAGCATTTT.

The CDR3 DNA follows: TGCGCCAGCAGCCCTCGACTAGCGGTAATGATCTCCTACGAGCAGTACTTC. The encoded protein is CASSPRLAVMISYEQYF. This sequence joins TRBV4-1 and TRBJ2-7; 9 nucleotides agree with TRBD2. The trim removed 4 bases at V and 0 bases at J, leaving 10 bases unmatched. Germline-derived CDR1 and CDR2 are MGHRA and YSYEKL. CDR3 length equals 17 residues.

The chain couples TRBV5-1 to TRBJ2-3, with 7 bases fitting TRBD2. CDR3 length equals 16 residues. Germline CDR1 is SGHRS and CDR2 is YFSETQ. Germline trimming cut 2 bases from V and 0 bases from J; bases unmatched to any gene: 6. The CDR3 nucleotides read TGCGCCAGCAGCTTTCTAGCGGTCCCTAGCACAGATACGCAGTATTTT. It codes for CASSFLAVPSTDTQYF.